This T cell receptor beta chain is drawn from a study of beta chain features in type 1 diabetes (dated by TCRdb to between 2017 and 2018). Background for the entire study: Patients and healthy donors did not differ in mean age, gender distribution, total cell number or subset yield. A total of roughly 110 million sorted cells were examined across all samples, and the number of cells per subset was strongly correlated with RNA yield. In the study, recently diagnosed type 1 diabetes patients and matched healthy donors were compared on the TCRB repertoires of their sorted circulating CD4+ T cell subsets. Naive and central memory subsets were obtained from all 28 donors, but regulatory and stem cell-like memory subsets were isolated from only 8 patients and roughly 8 healthy donors.

General study outcomes and caveats: HLA sub-analyses involved small numbers of individuals, so any influence of HLA type on TCRB rearrangement remained unresolved. Because cDNA rather than genomic DNA was sequenced, highly expressing activated cells could have been over-represented, although no difference in activation and CD3 levels was found between groups. At VDJ recombination sites, patients with type 1 diabetes made fewer insertions and deleted more nucleotides, a pattern implying thymic rearrangement abnormalities. A moderate but significant shortening of TCRB CDR3 length was observed in type 1 diabetes patients in all four CD4+ subsets. PCR may preferentially amplify shorter templates, but because patient and control samples were amplified and corrected together, any resulting skew would affect both groups equally. Naive, central memory and regulatory TCRB repertoires appeared to be more similar among patients than among healthy donors.

Per the germline V gene, SGHTA is the CDR1 and FQGNSA is the CDR2. The trim is 1 base for V and 8 bases for J, with a gap of 12 bases between the germline ends. Counted from cysteine to phenylalanine, this CDR3 has 14 amino acids. The only DNA kept is the CDR3, 42 bases in frame from the first base. From each donor, a single peripheral blood sample of approximately 0.11 L on average was drawn into heparinised tubes. Naive, central memory, regulatory and stem cell-like memory CD4+ T cells were sorted on a BD FACSAria II using a panel including CD45RO, CCR7, CD25, CD127, CD95 and CD27. Purity was above 95% for every sorted population. PBMCs were separated immediately by Lymphoprep density gradient centrifugation and were stained directly, without being cultured. To minimize batch effects, samples were stained and sorted in pairs, one healthy donor with one patient per experiment. Concerning this clone itself: Its antigen is not yet known. No base quality values were provided; no much bigger clone lies one nucleotide off.

The entire isolated RNA was reverse transcribed using the High Capacity cDNA Reverse Transcription Kit, and thus expressed TCRB transcripts were sequenced. Deep immunoSEQ sequencing was performed on naive, central memory and regulatory T cell samples, with an average of roughly 3.6 million total reads per sample. After sorted cells were lysed in RLT buffer, RNA was extracted with DNase-treated RNeasy Micro or Mini kits, with the choice depending on cell number. To prevent cross-contamination, each cell subset was processed individually, whereas patient and healthy donor samples were processed jointly. The immunoSEQ multiplex PCR was used to amplify TCRB sequences from cDNA, yielding 87-bp fragments that span the CDR3 region. Amplicons were sequenced on the Illumina HiSeq platform. Per the original workflow: PCR bias was computationally corrected using synthetic template baselines, reads within Hamming distance 2 were collapsed, and singletons that could not be merged were discarded. Reads were aligned against IMGT to assign V, D and J genes, CDR3 length and insertions or deletions at six rearrangement sites. Within each subset, clonotype counts were normalized to the number of sorted cells before true diversity and Gini coefficients were calculated with the tcR R package. The overlap coefficient, calculated on TCRB nucleotide sequences, was used to quantify repertoire sharing. Out-of-frame TCRB sequences from naive cells were analyzed to stand in for the pre-selection repertoire. TCRdb holds this immuneACCESS table with in-frame rearrangements only. Some clones are missing; in checked studies, unresolved V genes explain under half, and the rest has no known cause. The DNA was the basis for D and trimming; V, J and clone size are from that table. This sample lists under 450,000 clones; approximately 15% were detected once. 0.035% to 0.04% of the sample rests with the top ten.

The chain is assembled from TRBV7-2 and TRBJ2-1, with the D gene call left open. This receptor was identified in a man under 40 in good health. The sample taken for sequencing was naive CD4+ T cells from blood. The cell subset or site label here, explained by the study, means: true naive CD4+ T cells. This receptor has the CDR3 CASSLGGKPHEQFF. In nucleotide form, the sequence is TGTGCCAGCAGCTTAGGAGGAAAACCCCATGAGCAGTTCTTC.